These T cell receptor beta chains were read from a single sample in a study of T cells in Graves' hyperthyroidism and ophthalmopathy. A single record per CDR3 protein comes from TCRdb applying MiXCR to the multiplex PCR reads. The sample has about 400,000 distinct CDR3 sequences; 20% to 25% are singletons. The sample taken for sequencing was blood. The source of these receptors is a man aged 50-60 years with Graves' hyperthyroidism. Each CDR3 is given with its conserved first and last residue. A D gene is named only where the DNA matches it firmly. Clone size is shown for a subset of rows, as once, few, many or a class of expanded clone.

>15|.|.|TRBJ2-7|TRBV10-2
CASSLAPEGSYEQYF
TGCGCCAGCAGTTTAGCGCCTGAGGGGTCCTACGAGCAGTACTTC
>16|.|TRBD2|TRBJ2-1|TRBV24-1
CATSDDSGSGYNEQFF
TGTGCCACCAGTGATGACAGCGGGAGTGGATACAATGAGCAGTTCTTC
>12|once|TRBD1|TRBJ2-3|TRBV7-9
CAGGKEADTQYF
TGCGCAGGGGGCAAGGAAGCAGATACGCAGTATTTT
>16|.|.|TRBJ2-1|TRBV7-4
CASSVAPATTYNEQFF
TGTGCCAGCAGCGTAGCTCCGGCTACCACGTACAATGAGCAGTTCTTC
>16|few|.|TRBJ2-3|TRBV25-1
CASSESSQLGRDTQYF
TGTGCCAGCAGTGAGTCGAGCCAGCTGGGGAGAGATACGCAGTATTTT
>16|.|TRBD1|TRBJ2-2|TRBV12-3/TRBV12-4
CASTLSGGAYTGELFF
TGTGCCAGCACCCTTTCAGGGGGCGCTTACACCGGGGAGCTGTTTTTT
>17|few|TRBD2|TRBJ2-3|TRBV20-1
CSAIALAGVPNTDTQYF
TGCAGTGCTATCGCTCTAGCGGGAGTCCCTAACACAGATACGCAGTATTTT
>17|.|TRBD2|TRBJ2-1|TRBV11-3
CASSSTVGLAGVNEQFF
TGTGCCAGCAGCTCAACCGTCGGACTAGCGGGAGTAAATGAGCAGTTCTTC
>14|.|TRBD2|TRBJ2-7|TRBV20-1
CSARVLAGYYEQYF
TGCAGTGCTAGGGTCCTAGCGGGGTACTACGAGCAGTACTTC
>15|.|TRBD2|TRBJ2-3|TRBV20-1
CSASRLAGVVGTQYF
TGCAGTGCTAGTCGACTAGCGGGAGTAGTAGGAACGCAGTATTTT
>16|.|.|TRBJ1-3|TRBV2
CASSVGATSSGNTIYF
TGTGCCAGCAGTGTGGGCGCAACCAGCTCTGGAAACACCATATATTTT
>12|.|.|TRBJ1-1|TRBV5-6
CASSLPGGSAFF
TGTGCCAGCAGCTTGCCTGGGGGTAGTGCTTTCTTT
>15|.|.|TRBJ2-1|TRBV9
CASSVFTSSYNEQFF
TGTGCCAGCAGCGTATTTACTAGCTCCTACAATGAGCAGTTCTTC
>13|.|.|TRBJ2-1|TRBV19
CASSRGSWGEQFF
TGTGCCAGTAGTCGAGGCTCCTGGGGGGAGCAGTTCTTC
>15|few|.|TRBJ2-1|TRBV2
CASSRDIGAVNEQFF
TGTGCCAGCAGTCGGGACATCGGGGCGGTCAATGAGCAGTTCTTC
>15|many|TRBD2|TRBJ2-7|TRBV18
CASSTRTSGSYEQYF
TGTGCCAGCAGCACCCGGACTAGCGGGTCCTACGAGCAGTACTTC
>15|.|TRBD1|TRBJ1-6|TRBV2
CASKPGGTYNSPLHF
TGTGCCAGCAAACCAGGGGGGACCTATAATTCACCCCTCCACTTT
>14|few|.|TRBJ1-1|TRBV5-4
CASSQRQGKNEAFF
TGTGCCAGCAGCCAACGCCAGGGAAAGAATGAAGCTTTCTTT
>12|many|.|TRBJ2-7|TRBV30
CAWSVSGFEQYF
TGTGCCTGGAGTGTATCCGGGTTCGAGCAGTACTTC
>14|once|.|TRBJ1-1|TRBV5-1
CASSLSELNTEAFF
TGCGCCAGCAGCTTGTCAGAATTGAACACTGAAGCTTTCTTT
>15|few|.|TRBJ2-5|TRBV9
CASSVADWDQETQYF
TGTGCCAGCAGCGTAGCCGACTGGGACCAAGAGACCCAGTACTTC
>13|.|.|TRBJ2-2|TRBV7-3
CASSYQGAGELFF
TGTGCCAGCAGCTACCAGGGAGCCGGGGAGCTGTTTTTT
>15|.|.|TRBJ1-6|TRBV5-1
CASSLKDSYNSPLHF
TGCGCCAGCAGCTTAAAAGACTCCTATAATTCACCCCTCCACTTT
>14|.|TRBD1|TRBJ2-1|TRBV27
CASRIFGQGKEQFF
TGTGCCAGCAGGATCTTTGGACAGGGGAAAGAGCAGTTCTTC